This TCR beta chain was obtained from a study of identical twins. Study-wide findings and caveats: Potential partial confounding of zero-insertion analyses by invariant MAIT and iNKT cells was noted.

A universal primer site arose from template switching, and cDNA bore unique molecular identifiers. TCRdb used MiXCR to reprocess the 5' RACE reads, holding one entry per CDR3 protein. The profile covers approximately 890,000 distinct CDR3 sequences, with roughly an eighth appearing a single time and around 1.5% taken by the ten largest. This clonotype was seen a few times. What it binds is unknown. V shed 5 bases and J shed 0 bases, with 11 bases lying between them. The CDR3 sequence is 15 residues long. These same records also appear under a second study, on yellow fever vaccine responses in identical twins.

Sequencing was done on a sample of PBMCs. The receptor comes from a woman between 18 and 30 years old in good health. The chain uses TRBV12-3 or TRBV12-4 and TRBJ2-1; D not resolved. CDR3 amino acids: CASSPNWSSYNEQFF. The CDR3 DNA sequence: TGTGCCAGCAGTCCCAACTGGAGCTCCTACAATGAGCAGTTCTTC.